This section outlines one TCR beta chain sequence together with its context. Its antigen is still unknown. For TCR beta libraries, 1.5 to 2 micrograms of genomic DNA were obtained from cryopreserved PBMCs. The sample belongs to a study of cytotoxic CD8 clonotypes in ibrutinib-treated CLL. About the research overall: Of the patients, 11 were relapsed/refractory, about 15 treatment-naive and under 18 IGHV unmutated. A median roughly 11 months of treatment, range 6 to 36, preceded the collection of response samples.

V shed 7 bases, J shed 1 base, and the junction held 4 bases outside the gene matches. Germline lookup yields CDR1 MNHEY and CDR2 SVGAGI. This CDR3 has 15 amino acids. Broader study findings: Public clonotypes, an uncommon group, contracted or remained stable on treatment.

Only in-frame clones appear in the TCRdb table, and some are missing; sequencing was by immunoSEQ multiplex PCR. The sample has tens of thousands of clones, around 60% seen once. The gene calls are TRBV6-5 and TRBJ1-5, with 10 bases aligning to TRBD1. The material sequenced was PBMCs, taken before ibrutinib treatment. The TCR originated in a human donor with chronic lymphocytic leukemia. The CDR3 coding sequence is TGTGCCAGCAACCCGGGACAGGGGAGCAATCAGCCCCAGCATTTT. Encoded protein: CASNPGQGSNQPQHF.